This TCR beta chain derives from a study of cytomegalovirus exposure and HLA in healthy donors. On this clone: The antigen remains unidentified.

The CDR3 consists of 12 residues. The germline CDR1 and CDR2 sequences are SGHTA and FQGNSA. The V end lost 2 bases, the J end lost 8 bases, and 9 bases lay between the germline ends. Findings and caveats of the study: An analysis was carried out at a later point. It showed that HLA-associated TCR beta chains were more clonally expanded than equally common non-associated chains. Using a false discovery rate of 0.05, a later analysis showed that 15,000 to 20,000 TCR beta sequences were associated with HLA alleles. In a later analysis, TCR association rates varied by HLA locus: DRB1 most, HLA-C fewest.

Primers included in the PCR were 60 Vbeta and 13 Jbeta primers. The data were produced by immunoSEQ multiplex PCR, yet TCRdb's version contains in-frame clones alone and is incomplete. This table holds tens of thousands of clones, 75% to 80% found once. This clonotype was obtained from a man in his forties in good health and CMV-seronegative. Sequencing was carried out using PBMCs. V and J are TRBV7-2 and TRBJ1-2; no reliable D call. The CDR3 bases are TGTGCCAGCAGCTTAAGAGGGTACGGCTACACCTTC. Translating gives CASSLRGYGYTF.